The subject of this entry is one T cell receptor (beta chain). The CDR3 goes on 3 residues after the read ends, and that part is filled in from the germline J gene. The data were obtained in a study of T cells in women clearing cervical HPV infection. At the level of the study: Cases: HPV16-related CIN3 or worse on histology, a couple of invasive cancers.

Repertoires were generated with immunoSEQ multiplex PCR, while TCRdb's copy carries only in-frame clones and drops some. The sample spans approximately 23,000 clones; the ten largest clones claim 3% to 4%. The V and J ends lost 2 bases and 5 bases respectively, with 3 bases between them. This CDR3 spans 10 amino acids. Germline lookup yields CDR1 GTSNPN and CDR2 SVGIG (reference sequence). The TCR was taken from a woman between 18 and 75 years old with a cervical HPV16 infection that either progressed to CIN3+ or cleared (not recorded which). The rearrangement uses TRBV30 and TRBJ2-5; D is ambiguous. What was sequenced was blood buffy coat. The sequenced part of the CDR3 DNA is TGTGCCTGGAGTCGGGAGACC. It encodes CAWSRET. The entire CDR3 is CAWSRETQYF.